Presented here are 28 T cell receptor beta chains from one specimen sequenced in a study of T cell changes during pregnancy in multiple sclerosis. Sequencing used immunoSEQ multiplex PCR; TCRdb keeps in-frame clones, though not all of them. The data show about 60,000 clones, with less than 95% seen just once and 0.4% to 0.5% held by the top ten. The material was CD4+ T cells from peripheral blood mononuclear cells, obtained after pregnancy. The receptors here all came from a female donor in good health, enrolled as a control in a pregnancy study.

The CDR3 spells CASSTPEANYGYTF. In nucleotides, the CDR3 is TGTGCCAGTAGTACTCCCGAGGCTAACTATGGCTACACCTTC. The V and J genes are TRBV19 and TRBJ1-2; D gene unclear. Germline CDR1 LNHDA, CDR2 SQIVND (reference sequence). The CDR3 has 14 amino acids. V was shortened by 4 bases and J by 0 bases, with 9 bases between the two germline ends. Filled out from reference TRBV19 and TRBJ1-2, the complete variable domain reads DGGITQSPKYLFRKEGQNVTLSCEQNLNHDAMYWYRQDPGQGLRLIYYSQIVNDFQKGDIAEGYSVSREKKESFPLTVTSAQKNPTAFYLCASSTPEANYGYTFGSGTRLTVV.

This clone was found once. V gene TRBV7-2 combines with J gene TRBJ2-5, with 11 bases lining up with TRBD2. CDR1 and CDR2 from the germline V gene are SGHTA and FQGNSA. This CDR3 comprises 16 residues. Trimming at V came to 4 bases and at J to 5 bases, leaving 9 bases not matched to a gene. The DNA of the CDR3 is TGTGCCAGCAGCTCCCCTACTAGCGGGGGAAGGGAGACCCAGTACTTC. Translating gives CASSSPTSGGRETQYF.

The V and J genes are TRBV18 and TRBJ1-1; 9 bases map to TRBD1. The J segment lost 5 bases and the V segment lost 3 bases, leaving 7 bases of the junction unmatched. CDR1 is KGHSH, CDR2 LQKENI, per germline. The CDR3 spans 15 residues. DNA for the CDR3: TGTGCCAGCTCACCCACAACCGGGACAGGGACTGAAGCTTTCTTT. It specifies CASSPTTGTGTEAFF.

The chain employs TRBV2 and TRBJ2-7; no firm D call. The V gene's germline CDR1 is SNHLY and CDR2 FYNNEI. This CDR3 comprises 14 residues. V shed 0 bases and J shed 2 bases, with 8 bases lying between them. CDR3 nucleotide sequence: TGTGCCAGCAGTGAAGCAAATAGCCCCTACGAGCAGTACTTC. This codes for CASSEANSPYEQYF.

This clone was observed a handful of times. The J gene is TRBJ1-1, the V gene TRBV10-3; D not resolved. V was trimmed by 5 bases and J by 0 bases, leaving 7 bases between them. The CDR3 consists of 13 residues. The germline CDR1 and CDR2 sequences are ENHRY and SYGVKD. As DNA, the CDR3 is TGTGCCATCAGTCCCGCTATGAACACTGAAGCTTTCTTT. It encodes CAISPAMNTEAFF.

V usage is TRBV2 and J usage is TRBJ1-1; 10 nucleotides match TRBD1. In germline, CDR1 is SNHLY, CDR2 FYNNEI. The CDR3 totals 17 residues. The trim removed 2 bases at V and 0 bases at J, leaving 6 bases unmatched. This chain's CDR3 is CASSERGQGVLNTEAFF. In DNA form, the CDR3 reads TGTGCCAGCAGTGAAAGAGGACAGGGGGTATTGAACACTGAAGCTTTCTTT.

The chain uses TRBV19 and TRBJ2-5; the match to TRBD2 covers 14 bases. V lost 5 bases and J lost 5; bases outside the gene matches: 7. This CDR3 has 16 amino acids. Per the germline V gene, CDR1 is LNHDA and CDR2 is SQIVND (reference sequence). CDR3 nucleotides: TGTGCCAGTAGTGCGGGACTAGCGGGGGAGGGGGAGACCCAGTACTTC. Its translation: CASSAGLAGEGETQYF. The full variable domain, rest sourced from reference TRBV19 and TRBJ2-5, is DGGITQSPKYLFRKEGQNVTLSCEQNLNHDAMYWYRQDPGQGLRLIYYSQIVNDFQKGDIAEGYSVSREKKESFPLTVTSAQKNPTAFYLCASSAGLAGEGETQYFGPGTRLLVL.

CDR3 nucleotides: TGCGCCAGCAGCTTTACAGGGGACCCGTTGGCGGGAGGCTACACCTTC. Protein sequence: CASSFTGDPLAGGYTF. This chain uses TRBV5-1 with TRBJ1-2; 7 bases map to TRBD1. Germline CDR1 and CDR2: SGHRS and YFSETQ. The CDR3 contains 16 residues. V gave up 2 bases and J gave up 8 bases; unmatched junction bases: 15.

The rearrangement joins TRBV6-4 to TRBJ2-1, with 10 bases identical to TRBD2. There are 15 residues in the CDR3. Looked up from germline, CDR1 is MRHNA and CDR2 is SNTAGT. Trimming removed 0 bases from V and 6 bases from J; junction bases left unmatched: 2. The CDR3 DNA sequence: TGTGCCAGCAGTGACTCAAGCGGGGGGGCCAATGAGCAGTTCTTC. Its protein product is CASSDSSGGANEQFF.

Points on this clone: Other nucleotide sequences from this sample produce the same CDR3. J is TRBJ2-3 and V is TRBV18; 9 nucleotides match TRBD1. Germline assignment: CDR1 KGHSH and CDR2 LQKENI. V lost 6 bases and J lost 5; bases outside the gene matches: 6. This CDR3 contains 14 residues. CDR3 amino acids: CASSPGQGVDTQYF. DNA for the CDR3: TGTGCCAGCTCTCCGGGACAGGGTGTAGATACGCAGTATTTT.

The CDR3 region has the DNA TGTGCCAGCAGTGAAATCCCACCACACAGAGAAAAACTGTTTTTT. This translates into CASSEIPPHREKLFF. This chain uses TRBV6-1 with TRBJ1-4; D ambiguous. The CDR3 covers 15 residues. Looked up from germline, CDR1 is MNHNS and CDR2 is SASEGT. Between the trimmed V and J ends, which lost 2 bases and 8 bases, there was a span of 15 bases.

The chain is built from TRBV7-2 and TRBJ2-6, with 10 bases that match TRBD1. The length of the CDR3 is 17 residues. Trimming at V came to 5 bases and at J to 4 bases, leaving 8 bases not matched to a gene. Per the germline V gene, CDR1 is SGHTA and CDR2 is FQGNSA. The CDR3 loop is CASSPGTGVPGANVLTF. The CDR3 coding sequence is TGTGCCAGCAGCCCGGGGACAGGGGTACCCGGGGCCAACGTCCTGACTTTC.

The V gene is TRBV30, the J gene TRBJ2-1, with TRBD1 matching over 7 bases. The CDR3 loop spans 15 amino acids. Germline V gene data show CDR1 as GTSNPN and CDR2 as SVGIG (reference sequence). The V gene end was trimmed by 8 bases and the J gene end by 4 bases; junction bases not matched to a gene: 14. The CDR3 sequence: CALGDDRAKYNEQFF. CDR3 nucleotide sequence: TGTGCCCTCGGCGACGACAGGGCTAAGTACAATGAGCAGTTCTTC. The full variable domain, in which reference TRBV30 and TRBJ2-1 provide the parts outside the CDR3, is SQTIHQWPATLVQPVGSPLSLECTVEGTSNPNLYWYRQAAGRGLQLLFYSVGIGQISSEVPQNLSASRPQDRQFILSSKKLLLSDSGFYLCALGDDRAKYNEQFFGPGTRLTVL.

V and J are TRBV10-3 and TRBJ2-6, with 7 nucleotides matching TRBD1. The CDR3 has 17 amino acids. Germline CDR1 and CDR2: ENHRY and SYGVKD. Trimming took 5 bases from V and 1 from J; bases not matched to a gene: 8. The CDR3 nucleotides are TGTGCCATCAGTCCCGGGACAGTGGGGTCTGGGGCCAACGTCCTGACTTTC. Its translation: CAISPGTVGSGANVLTF.

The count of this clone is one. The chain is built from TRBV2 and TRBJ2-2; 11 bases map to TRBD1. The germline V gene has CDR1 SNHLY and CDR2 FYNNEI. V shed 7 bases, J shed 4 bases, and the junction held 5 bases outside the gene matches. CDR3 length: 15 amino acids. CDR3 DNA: TGTGCCAGCAAAGCTGGGACAGGGGGCACCGGGGAGCTGTTTTTT. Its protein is CASKAGTGGTGELFF.

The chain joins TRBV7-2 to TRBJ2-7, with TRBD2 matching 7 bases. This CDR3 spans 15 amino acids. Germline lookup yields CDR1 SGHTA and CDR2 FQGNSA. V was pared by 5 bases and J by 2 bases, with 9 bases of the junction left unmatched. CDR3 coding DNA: TGTGCCAGCAGCCTGAGACTAGCTGGGGCCTACGAGCAGTACTTC. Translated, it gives CASSLRLAGAYEQYF.

The DNA of the CDR3 is TGTGCCAGCAGCTTAAACGGTGATACCTACGAGCAGTACTTC. Encoded protein: CASSLNGDTYEQYF. This sequence joins TRBV7-3 and TRBJ2-7; no definite D call. The CDR3 is 14 residues long. V shed 1 base and J shed 2 bases, with 9 bases lying between them. Germline lookup yields CDR1 SGHTA and CDR2 FQGTGA.

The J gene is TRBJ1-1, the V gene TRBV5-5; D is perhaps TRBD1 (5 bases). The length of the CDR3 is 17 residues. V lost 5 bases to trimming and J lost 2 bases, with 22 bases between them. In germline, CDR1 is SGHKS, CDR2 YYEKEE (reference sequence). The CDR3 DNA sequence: TGTGCCAGCAGGATGCGGACACCCCGACCTACTAACACTGAAGCTTTCTTT. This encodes CASRMRTPRPTNTEAFF.

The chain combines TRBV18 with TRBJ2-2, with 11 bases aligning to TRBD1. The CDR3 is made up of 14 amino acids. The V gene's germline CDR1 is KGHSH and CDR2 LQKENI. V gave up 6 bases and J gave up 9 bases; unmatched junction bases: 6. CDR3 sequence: CASSADRGQRELFF. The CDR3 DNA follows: TGTGCCAGCTCCGCGGACAGGGGGCAGCGGGAGCTGTTTTTT.

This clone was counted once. The CDR3 nucleotides are TGTGCCAGCAGCTTGGCCGACCTTGGGACAGGGGTCTATGGCTACACCTTC. Protein: CASSLADLGTGVYGYTF. The V call is TRBV5-4, the J call TRBJ1-2; the match to TRBD1 covers 10 bases. The germline CDR1 and CDR2 sequences are SGHNT and YYREEE (reference sequence). J was trimmed by 4 bases and V by 0 bases; bases with no gene match: 9. The CDR3 contains 17 residues.

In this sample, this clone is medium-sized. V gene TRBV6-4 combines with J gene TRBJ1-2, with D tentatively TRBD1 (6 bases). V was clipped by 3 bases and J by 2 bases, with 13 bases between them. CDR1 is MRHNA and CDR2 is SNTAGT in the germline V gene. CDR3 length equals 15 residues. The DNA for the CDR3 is TGTGCCAGCAGTGATACAGGGAGTCGGAACTATGGCTACACCTTC. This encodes CASSDTGSRNYGYTF.

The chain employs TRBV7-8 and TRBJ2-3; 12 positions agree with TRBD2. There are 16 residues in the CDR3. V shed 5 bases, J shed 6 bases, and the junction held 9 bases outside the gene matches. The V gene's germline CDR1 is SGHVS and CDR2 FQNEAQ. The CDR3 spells CASSGSLAGGRDTQYF. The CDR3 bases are TGTGCCAGCAGCGGATCTCTAGCGGGGGGGCGGGATACGCAGTATTTT.

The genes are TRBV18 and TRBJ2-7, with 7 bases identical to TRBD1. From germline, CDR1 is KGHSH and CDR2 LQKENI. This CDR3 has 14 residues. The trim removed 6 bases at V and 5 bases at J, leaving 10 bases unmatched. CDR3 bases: TGTGCCAGCTCCGAGGGGGCAGCGAATAACGAGCAGTACTTC. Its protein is CASSEGAANNEQYF.

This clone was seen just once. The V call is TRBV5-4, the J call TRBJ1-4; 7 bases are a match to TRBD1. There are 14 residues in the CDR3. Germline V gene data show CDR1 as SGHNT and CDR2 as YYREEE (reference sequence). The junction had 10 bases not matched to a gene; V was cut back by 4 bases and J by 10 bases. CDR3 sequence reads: CASSRDRAEGKLFF. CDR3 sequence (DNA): TGTGCCAGCAGCAGAGACAGGGCTGAAGGAAAACTGTTTTTT.

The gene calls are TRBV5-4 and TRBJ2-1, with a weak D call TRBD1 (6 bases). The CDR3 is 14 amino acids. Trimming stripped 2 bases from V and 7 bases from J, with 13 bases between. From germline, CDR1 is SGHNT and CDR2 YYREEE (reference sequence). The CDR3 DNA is TGTGCCAGCAGCTTCAACAGGGAAGGGAATGAGCAGTTCTTC. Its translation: CASSFNREGNEQFF.

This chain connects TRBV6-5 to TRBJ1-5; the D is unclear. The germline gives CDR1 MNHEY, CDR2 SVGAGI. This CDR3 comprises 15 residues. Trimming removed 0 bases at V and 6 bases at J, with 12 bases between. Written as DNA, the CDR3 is TGTGCCAGCAGTTACTCCTATAGGCGAGGTCAGCCCCAGCATTTT. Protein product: CASSYSYRRGQPQHF.

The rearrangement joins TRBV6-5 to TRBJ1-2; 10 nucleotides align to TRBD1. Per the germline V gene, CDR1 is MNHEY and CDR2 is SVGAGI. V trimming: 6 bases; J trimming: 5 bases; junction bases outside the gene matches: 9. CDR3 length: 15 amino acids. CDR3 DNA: TGTGCCAGCAGAGAGACAGGGGGCCGCAAATATGGCTACACCTTC. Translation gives CASRETGGRKYGYTF.

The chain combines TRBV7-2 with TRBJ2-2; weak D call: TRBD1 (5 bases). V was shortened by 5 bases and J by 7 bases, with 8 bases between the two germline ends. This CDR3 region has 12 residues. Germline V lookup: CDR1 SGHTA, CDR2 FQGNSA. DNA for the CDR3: TGTGCCAGCAGCCCTCAGGGCGGGGAGCTGTTTTTT. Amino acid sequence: CASSPQGGELFF. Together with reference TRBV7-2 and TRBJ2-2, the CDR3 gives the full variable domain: GAGVSQSPSNKVTEKGKDVELRCDPISGHTALYWYRQSLGQGLEFLIYFQGNSAPDKSGLPSDRFSAERTGGSVSTLTIQRTQQEDSAVYLCASSPQGGELFFGEGSRLTVL.